This TCR beta chain was obtained from a study of T cell responses to AZD1222 COVID-19 vaccine. The assay was immunoSEQ multiplex PCR, and TCRdb's table has in-frame clones only and misses some. The sample yields tens of thousands of clones, around 85% seen once. The CDR3 extends over 16 amino acids. Trimming pared 0 bases from V and 5 bases from J, leaving 14 bases between. Germline assignment: CDR1 LGHNA and CDR2 YSLEER. Specimen: peripheral blood, collected 28 days after the second AZD1222 dose. This rearrangement joins TRBV4-3 to TRBJ2-1, with a possible D match to TRBD2 (6 bases). This clonotype was sampled from an adult who received the AZD1222 COVID-19 vaccine. Here the CDR3 DNA reads TGCGCCAGCAGCCAAGATGGGGGACTCGGAGACAATGAGCAGTTCTTC. This encodes CASSQDGGLGDNEQFF.